This T cell receptor beta chain comes out of a study of T cells after posttransplantation cyclophosphamide. Whole-study results and caveats: TRB overlap between skin or GI tissue T cells and blood was limited. Donor-recipient repertoire similarity was low at 1-2 months, rising over year one. Recipient CMV seropositivity and CMV reactivation strongly tracked TRB clonality.

Trimming cost V 3 bases and J 4 bases; bases outside gene matches: 1. The CDR3 is 13 residues long. Germline V gene data show CDR1 as MNHNS and CDR2 as SASEGT. This clone was recorded a few times. What it binds is unknown. Produced via immunoSEQ multiplex PCR; TCRdb's table is partial and in-frame only. The repertoire has around 23,000 clones, approximately 70% of them found once; the top ten carry roughly 0.65%. Peripheral blood was collected from the related graft donor on the marrow donation day. This receptor was taken from a woman aged 60-75 years in good health, CMV-negative, and a related stem cell transplant donor. The chain employs TRBV6-1 and TRBJ1-2, with 8 bases aligning to TRBD1. Sequenced input: memory CD4+ T cells sorted from PBMCs. The CDR3 is CASSETGAYGYTF. Written as DNA, the CDR3 is TGTGCCAGCAGTGAGACAGGGGCCTATGGCTACACCTTC.